This TCR beta chain is from a study of response to subunit inactivated influenza vaccine. MiXCR, run by TCRdb on the RT-PCR reads, gives a single entry per CDR3 protein. Among roughly 650,000 distinct CDR3 sequences listed, approximately 14% were seen once. Worth noting for this clonotype: The antigen remains unidentified.

The length of the CDR3 is 15 residues. J was trimmed by 7 bases and V by 4 bases; bases with no gene match: 11. Germline V gives CDR1 SGHRS, CDR2 YFSETQ. Study-wide points: It was the authors' suggestion that each seasonal influenza vaccination recruits few new T cells.

Sequenced material: PBMCs from blood, taken about 13 days after vaccination. This sequence originates from a man over 45 who received an inactivated influenza vaccine. V usage is TRBV5-1 and J usage is TRBJ1-2; TRBD1 aligns across 9 bases. The CDR3 reads CASSGGTGPGGGYTF. In nucleotides, the CDR3 is TGCGCCAGCAGCGGAGGGACAGGGCCCGGGGGTGGCTACACCTTC.